This T cell receptor beta chain was captured in a study of blood T cell repertoires in COVID-19. Across the study: Italy, Spain and the United States were the sources of the convalescent and acute COVID-19 samples. T cells, B-cell-depleted T cells, or PBMCs provided the cDNA or gDNA that served as material.

Original handling: Estimation of nucleated cell counts was performed using reference gene primer amplification. TCRdb keeps only in-frame clones here, not all; method: immunoSEQ multiplex PCR. Clonal size and the V and J genes are those of that table, whereas D and trimming came from the DNA. The sample records roughly 330,000 clones, 80% to 90% being singletons. The sample consisted of peripheral blood. The clonotype originates from a woman aged 45-65 years with acute or convalescent COVID-19.

DNA of the CDR3: TGTGCCACCGAAAGGGGACAGGGAAATCAGCCCCAGCATTTT. Translating gives CATERGQGNQPQHF. J is TRBJ1-5 and V is TRBV19; TRBD1 matches at 9 bases. The CDR3 is 14 amino acids. Germline V gene data show CDR1 as LNHDA and CDR2 as SQIVND (reference sequence). Unmatched junction bases numbered 8, after V lost 10 bases and J lost 4 bases.